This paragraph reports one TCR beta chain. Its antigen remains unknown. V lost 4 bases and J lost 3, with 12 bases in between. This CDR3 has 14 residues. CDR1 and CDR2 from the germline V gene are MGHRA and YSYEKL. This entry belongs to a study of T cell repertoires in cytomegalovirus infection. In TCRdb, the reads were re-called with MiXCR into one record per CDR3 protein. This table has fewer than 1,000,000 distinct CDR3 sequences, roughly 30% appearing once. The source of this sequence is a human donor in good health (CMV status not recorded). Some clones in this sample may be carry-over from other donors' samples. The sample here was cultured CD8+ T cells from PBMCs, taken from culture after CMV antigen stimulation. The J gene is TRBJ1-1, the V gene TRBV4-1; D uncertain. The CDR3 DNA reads TGCGCCAGCAGCCTGGCGGGATCGGACACTGAAGCTTTCTTT. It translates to CASSLAGSDTEAFF.